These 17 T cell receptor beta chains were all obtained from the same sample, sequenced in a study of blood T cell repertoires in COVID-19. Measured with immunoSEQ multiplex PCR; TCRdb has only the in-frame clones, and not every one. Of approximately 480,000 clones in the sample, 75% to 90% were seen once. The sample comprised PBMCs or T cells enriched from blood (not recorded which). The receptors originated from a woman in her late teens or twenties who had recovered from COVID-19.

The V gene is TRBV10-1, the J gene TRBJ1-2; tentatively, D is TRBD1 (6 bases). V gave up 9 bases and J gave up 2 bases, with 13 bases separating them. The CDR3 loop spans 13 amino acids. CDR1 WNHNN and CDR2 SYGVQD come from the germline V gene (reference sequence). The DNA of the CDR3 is TGCGCCAGAGGAGACAGGTTGAACTATGGCTACACCTTC. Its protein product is CARGDRLNYGYTF.

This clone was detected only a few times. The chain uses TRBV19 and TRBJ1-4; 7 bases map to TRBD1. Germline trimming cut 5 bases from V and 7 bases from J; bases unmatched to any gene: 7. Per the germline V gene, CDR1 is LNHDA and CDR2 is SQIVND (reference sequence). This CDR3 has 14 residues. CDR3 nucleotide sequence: TGTGCCAGTAGTCCTTCCCGGGACAGTGAAAAACTGTTTTTT. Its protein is CASSPSRDSEKLFF.

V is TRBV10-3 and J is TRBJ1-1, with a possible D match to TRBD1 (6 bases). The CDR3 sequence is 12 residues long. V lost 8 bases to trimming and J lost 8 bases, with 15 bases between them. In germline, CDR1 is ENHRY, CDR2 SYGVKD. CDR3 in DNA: TGTGCCATCGGACCCGGGGGGCGCGAAGCTTTCTTT. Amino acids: CAIGPGGREAFF.

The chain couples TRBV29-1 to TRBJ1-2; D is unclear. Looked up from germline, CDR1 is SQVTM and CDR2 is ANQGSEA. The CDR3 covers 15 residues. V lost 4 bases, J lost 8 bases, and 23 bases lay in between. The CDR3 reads CSVGSQQNIRSGYTF. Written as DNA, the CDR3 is TGCAGCGTTGGGAGTCAGCAGAATATTAGATCGGGCTACACCTTC.

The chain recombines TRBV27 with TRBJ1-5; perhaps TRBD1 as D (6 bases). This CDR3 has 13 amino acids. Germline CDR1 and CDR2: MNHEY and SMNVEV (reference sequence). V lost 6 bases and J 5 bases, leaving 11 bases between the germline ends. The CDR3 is CASRQGRDQPQHF. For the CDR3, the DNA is TGTGCCAGCAGACAGGGACGTGATCAGCCCCAGCATTTT.

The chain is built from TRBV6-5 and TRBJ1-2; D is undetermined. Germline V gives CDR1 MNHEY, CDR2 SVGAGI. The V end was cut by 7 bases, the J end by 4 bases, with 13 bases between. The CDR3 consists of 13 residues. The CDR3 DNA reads TGTGCCAGCACCCCCAGGCCGAGCTATGGCTACACCTTC. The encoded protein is CASTPRPSYGYTF.

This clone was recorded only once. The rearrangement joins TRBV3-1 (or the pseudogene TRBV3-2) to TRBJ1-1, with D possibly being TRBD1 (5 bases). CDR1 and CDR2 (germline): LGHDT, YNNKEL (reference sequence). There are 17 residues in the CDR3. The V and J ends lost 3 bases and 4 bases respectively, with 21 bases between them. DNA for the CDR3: TGTGCCAGCAGCCACCATAGCGGGGCGGGGCAGGGCACTGAAGCTTTCTTT. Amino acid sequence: CASSHHSGAGQGTEAFF.

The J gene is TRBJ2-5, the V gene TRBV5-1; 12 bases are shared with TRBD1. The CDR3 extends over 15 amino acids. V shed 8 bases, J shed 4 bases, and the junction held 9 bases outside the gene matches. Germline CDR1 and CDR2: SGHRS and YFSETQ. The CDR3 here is CASIRGTGGRETQYF. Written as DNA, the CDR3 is TGCGCCAGTATACGGGGGACAGGGGGCAGAGAGACCCAGTACTTC.

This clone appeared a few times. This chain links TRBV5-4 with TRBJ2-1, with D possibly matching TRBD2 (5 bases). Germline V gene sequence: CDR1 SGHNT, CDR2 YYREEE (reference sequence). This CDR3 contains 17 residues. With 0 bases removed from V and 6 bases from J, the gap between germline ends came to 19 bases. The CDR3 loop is CASSLGRVRHGGNEQFF. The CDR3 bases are TGTGCCAGCAGCTTGGGGCGTGTACGGCACGGAGGCAATGAGCAGTTCTTC.

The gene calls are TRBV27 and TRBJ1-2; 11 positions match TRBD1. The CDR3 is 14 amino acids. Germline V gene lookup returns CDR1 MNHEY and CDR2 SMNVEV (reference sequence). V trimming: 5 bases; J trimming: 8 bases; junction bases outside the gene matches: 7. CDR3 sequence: CASSARDRGNGYTF. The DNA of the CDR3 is TGTGCCAGCAGTGCTCGGGACAGGGGGAACGGCTACACCTTC.

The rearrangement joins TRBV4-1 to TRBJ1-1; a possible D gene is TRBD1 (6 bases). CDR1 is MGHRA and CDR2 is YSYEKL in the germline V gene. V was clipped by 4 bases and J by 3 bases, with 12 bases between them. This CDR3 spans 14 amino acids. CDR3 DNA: TGCGCCAGCAGCCGGGACACAACGTACACTGAAGCTTTCTTT. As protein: CASSRDTTYTEAFF.

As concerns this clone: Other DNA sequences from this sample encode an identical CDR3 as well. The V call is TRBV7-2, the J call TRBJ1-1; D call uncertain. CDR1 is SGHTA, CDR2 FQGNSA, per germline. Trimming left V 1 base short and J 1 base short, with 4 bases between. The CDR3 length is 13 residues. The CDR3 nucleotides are TGTGCCAGCAGCTTAGGCAGGAACACTGAAGCTTTCTTT. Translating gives CASSLGRNTEAFF.

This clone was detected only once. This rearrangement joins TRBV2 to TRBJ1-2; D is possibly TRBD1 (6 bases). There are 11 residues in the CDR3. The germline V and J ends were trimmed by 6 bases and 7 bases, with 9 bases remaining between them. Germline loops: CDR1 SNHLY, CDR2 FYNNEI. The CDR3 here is CASRQGGGYTF. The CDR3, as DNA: TGTGCCAGCAGACAGGGTGGTGGCTACACCTTC.

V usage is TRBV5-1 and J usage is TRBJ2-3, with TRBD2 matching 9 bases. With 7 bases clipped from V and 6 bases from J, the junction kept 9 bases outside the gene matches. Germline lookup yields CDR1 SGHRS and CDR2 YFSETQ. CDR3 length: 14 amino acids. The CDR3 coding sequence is TGCGCCAGCGGCTATAGCGGGGGCGGGGATACGCAGTATTTT. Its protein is CASGYSGGGDTQYF.

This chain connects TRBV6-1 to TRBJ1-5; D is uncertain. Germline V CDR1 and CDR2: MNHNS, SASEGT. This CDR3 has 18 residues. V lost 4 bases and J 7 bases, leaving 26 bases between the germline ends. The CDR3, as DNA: TGTGCCAGCAGTGCCCGTGGGCGTTTTGAGGGAGGGAGACAGCCCCAGCATTTT. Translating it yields CASSARGRFEGGRQPQHF.

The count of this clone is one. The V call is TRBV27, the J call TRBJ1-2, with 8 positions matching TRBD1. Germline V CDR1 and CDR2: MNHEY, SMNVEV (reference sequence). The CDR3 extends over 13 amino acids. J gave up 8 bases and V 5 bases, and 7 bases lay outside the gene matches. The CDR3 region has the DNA TGTGCCAGCAGTACAGGGGGGAATGTGGGCTACACCTTC. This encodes CASSTGGNVGYTF.

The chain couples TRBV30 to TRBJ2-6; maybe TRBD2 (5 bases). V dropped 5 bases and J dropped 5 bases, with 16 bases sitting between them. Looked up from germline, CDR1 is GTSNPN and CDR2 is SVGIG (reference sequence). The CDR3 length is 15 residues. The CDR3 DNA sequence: TGTGCCTGGGGCAAGGAGGCAGTCTGGGCCAACGTCCTGACTTTC. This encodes CAWGKEAVWANVLTF. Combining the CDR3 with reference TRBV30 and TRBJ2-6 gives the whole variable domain SQTIHQWPATLVQPVGSPLSLECTVEGTSNPNLYWYRQAAGRGLQLLFYSVGIGQISSEVPQNLSASRPQDRQFILSSKKLLLSDSGFYLCAWGKEAVWANVLTFGAGSRLTVL.